This entry concerns a single TCR beta chain. There are many counts of this clonotype. The antigen it recognizes is unknown. Base qualities are not at hand, and no much larger clone is one base apart. The sample originates from a study of CD8+CD57+ T cells in acquired aplastic anemia (dated by TCRdb to the late 2010s). Study-level background: DNA extracted from sorted CD4+ and CD8+ cells had a mean of roughly 3.3 ug, with a range of roughly 0.2 to 30 ug. A CD8+CD57+ expansion meant a frequency higher than the mean frequency seen in healthy subjects. The paper's findings and limits, for the study overall: CD8+ Simpson's diversity did not differ significantly between patients and healthy controls (P=0.060). Twenty-nine CD8+ CDR3 sequences were shared between patients and controls but appeared highly expressed in patients and within their immunodominant clones.

TCR beta VDJ combination and CDR3 sequence profiling used genomic DNA as the template. An Illumina HiSeq 2000 was used for TCR repertoire sequencing. On the authors' methods: Repertoires were assessed using TRBV/TRBJ rearrangement plots, CDR3 size and DJ length profiles, and Simpson's diversity index. The most abundant DNA sequence in the deep sequencing data was taken as the immunodominant clone. CDR3 amino acid sequences were checked for sharing between subjects and were compared against published repertoires and the VDJdb database. The public reads were quality trimmed at Q25 with fastp and then assembled into clones with MiXCR by TCRdb, keeping productive beta chains. Here each entry gathers all rows of one CDR3 protein and keeps the most common genes and DNA. The V and J calls here are based on TCRdb, not the publication. The sample table shows 450,000 to 600,000 distinct CDR3 sequences, and less than 35% are seen once. Of the sample, 0.8% to 0.85% falls within the top ten clones.

Patients chosen for sequencing had shown expansion of CD8+CD57+ cells by flow cytometry. Every patient had a diagnosis of severe acquired aplastic anemia based on International Study of Aplastic Anemia and Agranulocytosis and Camitta criteria. No therapy had been received by the patients at the time of blood sampling. In this study, sorted CD4+ and CD8+ T cells from the blood of healthy subjects and of severe aplastic anemia patients had their TCR repertoires deep-sequenced. In the USA, patient enrollment took place under clinicaltrials.gov protocols 00001620, 01623167, 00001397, 00071045, 00081523 and 00961064. Ficoll-Paque density gradient centrifugation was used to isolate peripheral blood mononuclear cells. Before DNA extraction, CD4+ and CD8+ T cells were sorted by FACS or by magnetic beads. Source material: sorted CD4+, CD8+, or CD8+CD57+ T cells (not recorded which) from PBMCs. The TCR comes from a human donor with aplastic anemia.

CDR3 sequence: CASSYVQGNYEQYF. The nucleotide sequence is TGTGCCAGCAGTTACGTGCAGGGTAACTACGAGCAGTACTTC. The sequence is built from TRBV6-5 and TRBJ2-7; 5 matching bases give a weak D call of TRBD1. Based on the germline V gene, the CDR1 and CDR2 sequences are MNHEY and SVGAGI. The V end loses 2 bases and the J end loses 3 bases, and a stretch of 11 bases separates them. The CDR3 runs 14 amino acids, cysteine and phenylalanine included. The retained sequence is limited to the CDR3, 42 bases, with the frame set at the first base.